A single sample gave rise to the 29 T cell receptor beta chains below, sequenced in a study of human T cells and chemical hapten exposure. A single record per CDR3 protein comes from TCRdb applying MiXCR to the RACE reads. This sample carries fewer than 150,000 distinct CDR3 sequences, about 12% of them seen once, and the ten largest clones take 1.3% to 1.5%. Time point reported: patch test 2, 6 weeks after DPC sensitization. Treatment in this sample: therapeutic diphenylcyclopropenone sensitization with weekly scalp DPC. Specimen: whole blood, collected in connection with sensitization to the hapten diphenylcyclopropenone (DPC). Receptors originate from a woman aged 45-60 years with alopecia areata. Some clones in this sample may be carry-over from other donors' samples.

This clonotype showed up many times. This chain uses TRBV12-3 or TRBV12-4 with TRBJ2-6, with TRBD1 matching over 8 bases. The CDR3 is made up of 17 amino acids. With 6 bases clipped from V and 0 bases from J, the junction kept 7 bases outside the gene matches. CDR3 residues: CASRPGQALSGANVLTF. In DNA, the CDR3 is TGTGCCAGCAGGCCGGGACAGGCCCTCTCTGGGGCCAACGTCCTGACTTTC.

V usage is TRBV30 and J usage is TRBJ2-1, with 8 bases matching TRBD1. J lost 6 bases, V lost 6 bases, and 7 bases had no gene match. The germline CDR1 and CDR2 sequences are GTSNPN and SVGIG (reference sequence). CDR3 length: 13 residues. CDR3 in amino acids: CACRTGRINEQFF. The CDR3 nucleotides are TGTGCCTGTAGGACAGGGAGGATCAATGAGCAGTTCTTC. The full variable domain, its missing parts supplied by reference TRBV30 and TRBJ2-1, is SQTIHQWPATLVQPVGSPLSLECTVEGTSNPNLYWYRQAAGRGLQLLFYSVGIGQISSEVPQNLSASRPQDRQFILSSKKLLLSDSGFYLCACRTGRINEQFFGPGTRLTVL.

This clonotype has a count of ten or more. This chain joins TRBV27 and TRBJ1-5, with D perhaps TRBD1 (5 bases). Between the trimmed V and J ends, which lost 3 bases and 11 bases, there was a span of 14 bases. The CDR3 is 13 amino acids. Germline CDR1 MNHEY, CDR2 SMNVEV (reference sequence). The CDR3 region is CASSLDRRGAQHF. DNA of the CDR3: TGTGCCAGCAGTTTGGACCGCCGGGGGGCCCAGCATTTT.

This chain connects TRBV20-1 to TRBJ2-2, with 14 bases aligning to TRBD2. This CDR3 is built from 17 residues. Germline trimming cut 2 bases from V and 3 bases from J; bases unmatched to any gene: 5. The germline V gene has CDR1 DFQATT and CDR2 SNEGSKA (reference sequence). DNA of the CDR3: TGCAGTGCTAGAAATGGACTAGCGGGAGGCTACACCGGGGAGCTGTTTTTT. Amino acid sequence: CSARNGLAGGYTGELFF.

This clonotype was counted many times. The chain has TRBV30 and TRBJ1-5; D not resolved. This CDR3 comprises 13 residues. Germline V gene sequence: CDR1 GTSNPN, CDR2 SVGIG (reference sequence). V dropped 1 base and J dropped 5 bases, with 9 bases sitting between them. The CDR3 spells CAWSDRADQPQHF. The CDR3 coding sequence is TGTGCCTGGAGTGACAGAGCAGATCAGCCCCAGCATTTT.

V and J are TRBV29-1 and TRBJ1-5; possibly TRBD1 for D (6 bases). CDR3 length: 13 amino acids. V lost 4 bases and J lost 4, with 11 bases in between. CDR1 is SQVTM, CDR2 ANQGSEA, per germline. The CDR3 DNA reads TGCAGCGTTGGGACAGCACCTAATCAGCCCCAGCATTTT. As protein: CSVGTAPNQPQHF.

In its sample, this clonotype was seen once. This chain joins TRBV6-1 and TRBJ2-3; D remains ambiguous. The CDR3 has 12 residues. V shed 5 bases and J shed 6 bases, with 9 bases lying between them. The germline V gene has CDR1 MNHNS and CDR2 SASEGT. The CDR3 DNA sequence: TGTGCCAGCAGTTCCGCTAAGGATACGCAGTATTTT. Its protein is CASSSAKDTQYF.

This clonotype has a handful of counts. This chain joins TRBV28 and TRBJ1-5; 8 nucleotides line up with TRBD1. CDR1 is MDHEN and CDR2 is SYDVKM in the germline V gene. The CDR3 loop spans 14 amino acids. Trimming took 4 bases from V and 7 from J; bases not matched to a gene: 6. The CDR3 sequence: CASSYGQGRQPQHF. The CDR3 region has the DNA TGTGCCAGCAGTTACGGACAGGGCAGGCAGCCCCAGCATTTT.

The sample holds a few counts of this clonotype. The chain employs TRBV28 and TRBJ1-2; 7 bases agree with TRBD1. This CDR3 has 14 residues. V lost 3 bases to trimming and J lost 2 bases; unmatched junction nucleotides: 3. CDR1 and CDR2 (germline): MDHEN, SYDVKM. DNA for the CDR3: TGTGCCAGCAGTTTTGGGGACAGAAACTATGGCTACACCTTC. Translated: CASSFGDRNYGYTF.

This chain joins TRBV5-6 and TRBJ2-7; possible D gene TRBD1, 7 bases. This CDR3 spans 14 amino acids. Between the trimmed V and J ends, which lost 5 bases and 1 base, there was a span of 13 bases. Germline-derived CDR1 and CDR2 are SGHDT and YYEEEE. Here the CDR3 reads CASRRGTASYEQYF. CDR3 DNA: TGTGCCAGCAGACGCGGGACAGCTTCCTACGAGCAGTACTTC.

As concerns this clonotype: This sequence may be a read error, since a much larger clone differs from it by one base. The chain's CDR3 is CASSSQVGTYEQYF. CDR3 nucleotides: TGTGCCAGCAGTTCTCAGGTGGGGACCTACGAGCAGTACTTC. The V call is TRBV7-9, the J call TRBJ2-7; D ambiguous. Trimming removed 6 bases from V and 2 bases from J, with 14 bases in between. This CDR3 has 14 residues. The V gene's germline CDR1 is SEHNR and CDR2 FQNEAQ (reference sequence).

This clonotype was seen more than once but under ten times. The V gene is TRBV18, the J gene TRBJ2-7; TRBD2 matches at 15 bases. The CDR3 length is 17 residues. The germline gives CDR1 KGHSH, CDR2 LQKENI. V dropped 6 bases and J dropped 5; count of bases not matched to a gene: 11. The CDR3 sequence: CASSTGTSGRQGHEQYF. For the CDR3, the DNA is TGTGCCAGCTCCACCGGGACTAGCGGGAGGCAGGGGCACGAGCAGTACTTC. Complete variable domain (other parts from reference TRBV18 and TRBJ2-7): NAGVMQNPRHLVRRRGQEARLRCSPMKGHSHVYWYRQLPEEGLKFMVYLQKENIIDESGMPKERFSAEFPKEGPSILRIQQVVRGDSAAYFCASSTGTSGRQGHEQYFGPGTRLTVT.

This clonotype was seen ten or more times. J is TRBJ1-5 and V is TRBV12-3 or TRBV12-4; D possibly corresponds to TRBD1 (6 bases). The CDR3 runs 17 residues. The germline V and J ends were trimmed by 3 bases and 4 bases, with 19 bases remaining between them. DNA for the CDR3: TGTGCCAGCAGTTTGGGACCACAGGGTCTCACAAATCAGCCCCAGCATTTT. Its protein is CASSLGPQGLTNQPQHF.

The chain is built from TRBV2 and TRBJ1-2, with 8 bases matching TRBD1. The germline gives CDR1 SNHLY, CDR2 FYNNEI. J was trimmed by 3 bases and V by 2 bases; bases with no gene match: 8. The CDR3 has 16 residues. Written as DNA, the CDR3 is TGTGCCAGCAGTGAATTCGACAGGGGCCATTACTATGGCTACACCTTC. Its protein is CASSEFDRGHYYGYTF.

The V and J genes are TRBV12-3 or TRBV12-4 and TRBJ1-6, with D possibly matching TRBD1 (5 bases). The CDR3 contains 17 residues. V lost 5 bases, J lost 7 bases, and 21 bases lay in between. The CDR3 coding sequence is TGTGCCAGCAGTCCCACCGGGGGGGGGACCGAGAATTCACCCCTCCACTTT. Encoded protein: CASSPTGGGTENSPLHF.

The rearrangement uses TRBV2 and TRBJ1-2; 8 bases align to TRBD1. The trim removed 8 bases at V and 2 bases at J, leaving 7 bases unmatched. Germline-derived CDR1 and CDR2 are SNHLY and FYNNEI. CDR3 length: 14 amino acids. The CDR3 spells CASLQQGENYGYTF. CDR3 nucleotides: TGTGCCAGCCTTCAACAGGGGGAAAACTATGGCTACACCTTC.

This chain's CDR3 is CASSRIATNEKLFF. The CDR3 nucleotides read TGTGCCAGCAGCCGTATAGCAACTAATGAAAAACTGTTTTTT. The chain employs TRBV12-3 or TRBV12-4 and TRBJ1-4, with D uncertain. The CDR3 runs to 14 residues. V was trimmed by 6 bases and J by 0 bases, leaving 8 bases between them.

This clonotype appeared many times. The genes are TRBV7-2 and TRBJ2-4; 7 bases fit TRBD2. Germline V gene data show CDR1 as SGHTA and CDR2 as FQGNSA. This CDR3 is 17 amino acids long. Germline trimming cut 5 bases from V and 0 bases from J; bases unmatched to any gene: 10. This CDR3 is CASSLPRGLPAKNIQYF. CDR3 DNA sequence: TGTGCCAGCAGCCTGCCGAGGGGACTACCAGCCAAAAACATTCAGTACTTC.

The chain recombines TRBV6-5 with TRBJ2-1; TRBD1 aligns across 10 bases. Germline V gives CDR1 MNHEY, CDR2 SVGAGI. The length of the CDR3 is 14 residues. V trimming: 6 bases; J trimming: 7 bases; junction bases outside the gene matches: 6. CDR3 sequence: CASRGTGVQNEQFF. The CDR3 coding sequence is TGTGCCAGCAGGGGGACAGGGGTACAGAATGAGCAGTTCTTC.

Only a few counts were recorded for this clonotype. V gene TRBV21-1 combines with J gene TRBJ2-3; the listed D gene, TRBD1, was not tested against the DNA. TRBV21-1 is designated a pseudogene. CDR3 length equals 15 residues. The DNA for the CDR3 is TGTGCCAGCAGCCCCCCCGCGACTAGCACAGATACGCAGTATTTT. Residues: CASSPPATSTDTQYF.

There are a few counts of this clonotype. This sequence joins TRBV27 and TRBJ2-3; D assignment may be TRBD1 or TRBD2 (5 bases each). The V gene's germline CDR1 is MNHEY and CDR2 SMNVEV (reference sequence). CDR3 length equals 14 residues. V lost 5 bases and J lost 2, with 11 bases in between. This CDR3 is CASSRGENTDTQYF. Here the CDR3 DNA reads TGTGCCAGCAGTCGAGGGGAAAACACAGATACGCAGTATTTT.

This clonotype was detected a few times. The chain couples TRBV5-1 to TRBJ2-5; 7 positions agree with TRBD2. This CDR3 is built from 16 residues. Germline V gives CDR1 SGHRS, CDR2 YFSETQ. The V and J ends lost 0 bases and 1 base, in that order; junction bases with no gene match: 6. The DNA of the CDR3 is TGCGCCAGCAGCTTGGCCGGCGGGAGTGCCCAAGAGACCCAGTACTTC. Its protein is CASSLAGGSAQETQYF.

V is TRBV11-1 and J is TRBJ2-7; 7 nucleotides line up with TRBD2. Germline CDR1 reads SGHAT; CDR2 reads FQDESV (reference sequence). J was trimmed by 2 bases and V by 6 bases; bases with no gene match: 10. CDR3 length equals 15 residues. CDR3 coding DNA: TGTGCCAGCAGTTCGGGTCTAGCGGATACCTACGAGCAGTACTTC. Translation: CASSSGLADTYEQYF.

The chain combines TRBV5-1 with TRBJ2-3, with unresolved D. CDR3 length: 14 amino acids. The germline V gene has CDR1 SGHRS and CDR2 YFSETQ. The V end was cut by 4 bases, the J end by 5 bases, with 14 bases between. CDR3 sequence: CASSLGQAEDTQYF. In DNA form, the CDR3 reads TGCGCCAGCAGCCTAGGGCAGGCTGAAGATACGCAGTATTTT.

In nucleotides, the CDR3 is TGTGCCAGCAGTCAAGCGGGACTAGCGGGAACTGAGCAGTTCTTC. Translation: CASSQAGLAGTEQFF. The rearrangement links TRBV6-5 to TRBJ2-1, with TRBD2 matching 13 bases. V was clipped by 5 bases and J by 9 bases; unmatched bases: 7. Looked up from germline, CDR1 is MNHEY and CDR2 is SVGAGI. CDR3 length: 15 amino acids.

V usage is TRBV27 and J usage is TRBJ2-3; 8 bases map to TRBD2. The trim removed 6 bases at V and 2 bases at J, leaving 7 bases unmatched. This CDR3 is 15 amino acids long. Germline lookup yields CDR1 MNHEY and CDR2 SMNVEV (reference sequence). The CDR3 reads CASRPQAGVTDTQYF. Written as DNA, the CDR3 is TGTGCCAGCAGGCCTCAAGCGGGGGTCACAGATACGCAGTATTTT.

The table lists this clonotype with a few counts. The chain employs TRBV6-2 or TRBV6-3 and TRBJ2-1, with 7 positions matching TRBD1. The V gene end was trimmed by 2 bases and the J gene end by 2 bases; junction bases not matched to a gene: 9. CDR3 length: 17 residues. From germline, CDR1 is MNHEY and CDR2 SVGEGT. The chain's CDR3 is CASSYAAGTETYNEQFF. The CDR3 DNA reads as TGTGCCAGCAGTTACGCGGCCGGGACAGAAACCTACAATGAGCAGTTCTTC.

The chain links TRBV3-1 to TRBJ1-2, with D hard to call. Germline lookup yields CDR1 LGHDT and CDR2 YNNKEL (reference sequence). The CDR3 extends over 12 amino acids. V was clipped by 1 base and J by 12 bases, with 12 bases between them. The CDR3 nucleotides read TGTGCCAGCAGCCAAGTAGGAGGGAAAAACACCTTC. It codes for CASSQVGGKNTF.

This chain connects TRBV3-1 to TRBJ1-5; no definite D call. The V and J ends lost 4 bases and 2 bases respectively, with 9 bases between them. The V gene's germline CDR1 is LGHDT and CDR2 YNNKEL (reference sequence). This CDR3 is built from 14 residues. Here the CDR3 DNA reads TGTGCCAGCAGCCCTATGCCGGGCAATCAGCCCCAGCATTTT. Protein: CASSPMPGNQPQHF.